Presented here are 17 T cell receptor beta chains from one specimen sequenced in a study of blood T cell repertoires in COVID-19. Sequencing was performed with immunoSEQ multiplex PCR; in TCRdb, only in-frame clones are kept and a portion is missing. The sample lists roughly 200,000 clones, 85% to 90% occurring once. Sequenced input: PBMCs or T cells enriched from blood (not recorded which). These TCRs come from a woman between 45 and 65 years old in a cohort exposed to, infected with or recovered from COVID-19 (not recorded which).

The chain joins TRBV7-2 to TRBJ1-2, with D unresolved. V shed 3 bases and J shed 3 bases, with 23 bases lying between them. CDR1 SGHTA and CDR2 FQGNSA come from the germline V gene. The CDR3 is made up of 18 amino acids. The CDR3 DNA reads as TGTGCCAGCAGCTTTATAGGAGGACGGACGGAACCTTACTATGGCTACACCTTC. It translates to CASSFIGGRTEPYYGYTF.

The chain joins TRBV9 to TRBJ1-2, with unresolved D. The germline CDR1 and CDR2 sequences are SGDLS and YYNGEE. Trimming stripped 0 bases from V and 4 bases from J, with 7 bases between. This CDR3 region has 13 residues. For the CDR3, the DNA is TGTGCCAGCAGCGTAGGAGCGACCTATGGCTACACCTTC. Its protein product is CASSVGATYGYTF.

The chain couples TRBV6-2 or TRBV6-3 to TRBJ1-6; D possibly corresponds to TRBD1 (5 bases). Germline lookup yields CDR1 MNHEY and CDR2 SVGEGT. This CDR3 region has 15 residues. V lost 2 bases to trimming and J lost 3 bases, with 8 bases between them. The CDR3 sequence is CASSYTGSYNSPLHF. CDR3 coding DNA: TGTGCCAGCAGTTACACAGGCAGCTATAATTCACCCCTCCACTTT.

The chain joins TRBV20-1 to TRBJ1-1, with D tentatively TRBD1 (5 bases). Germline CDR1 DFQATT, CDR2 SNEGSKA (reference sequence). The CDR3 is made up of 12 amino acids. The V and J ends lost 3 bases and 1 base respectively, with 6 bases between them. CDR3 bases: TGCAGTGCTAGTAGGGGGAACACTGAAGCTTTCTTT. Encoded protein: CSASRGNTEAFF.

The chain employs TRBV27 and TRBJ1-2; possibly TRBD1 for D (6 bases). The CDR3 runs 14 residues. The germline V and J ends were trimmed by 5 bases and 4 bases, with 14 bases remaining between them. Germline CDR1 and CDR2: MNHEY and SMNVEV (reference sequence). CDR3 amino acids: CASSAHRESYGYTF. The CDR3 DNA follows: TGTGCCAGCAGTGCCCACAGGGAGAGCTATGGCTACACCTTC.

The CDR3 loop reads CSAVGTDPPNTGELFF. CDR3 in DNA: TGCAGCGCTGTAGGGACTGACCCTCCGAACACCGGGGAGCTGTTTTTT. The rearrangement joins TRBV29-1 to TRBJ2-2, with D perhaps matching TRBD2 (6 bases). V was pared by 7 bases and J by 0 bases, with 18 bases between. Germline values: CDR1 SQVTM, CDR2 ANQGSEA. This CDR3 has 16 amino acids.

The chain recombines TRBV11-2 with TRBJ2-4, with 7 bases identical to TRBD1. Trimming took 5 bases from V and 7 from J; bases not matched to a gene: 14. The CDR3 has 16 amino acids. CDR1 is SGHAT and CDR2 is FQNNGV in the germline V gene. The CDR3 DNA is TGTGCCAGCAGCCCCACAGGGGAGACCCAGAGGAACATTCAGTACTTC. This codes for CASSPTGETQRNIQYF.

The table lists this clone with a few counts. The chain recombines TRBV9 with TRBJ2-1; D gene ambiguous. The CDR3 spans 14 residues. V gave up 0 bases and J gave up 7 bases, with 11 bases separating them. In germline, CDR1 is SGDLS, CDR2 YYNGEE. In nucleotides, the CDR3 is TGTGCCAGCAGCGTAGCAGGCGCTGGAAATGAGCAGTTCTTC. It translates to CASSVAGAGNEQFF. The full variable domain, in which reference TRBV9 and TRBJ2-1 provide the parts outside the CDR3, is DSGVTQTPKHLITATGQRVTLRCSPRSGDLSVYWYQQSLDQGLQFLIQYYNGEERAKGNILERFSAQQFPDLHSELNLSSLELGDSALYFCASSVAGAGNEQFFGPGTRLTVL.

The chain uses TRBV7-2 and TRBJ2-3, with 9 bases matching TRBD2. CDR3 size: 15 residues. V lost 1 base and J lost 5; bases outside the gene matches: 4. CDR1 and CDR2 (germline): SGHTA, FQGNSA. The CDR3 reads CASSLVSGGGDTQYF. The CDR3 DNA reads TGTGCCAGCAGCTTAGTTAGCGGGGGTGGAGATACGCAGTATTTT. The full variable domain, its missing parts supplied by reference TRBV7-2 and TRBJ2-3, is GAGVSQSPSNKVTEKGKDVELRCDPISGHTALYWYRQSLGQGLEFLIYFQGNSAPDKSGLPSDRFSAERTGGSVSTLTIQRTQQEDSAVYLCASSLVSGGGDTQYFGPGTRLTVL.

This sequence joins TRBV5-1 and TRBJ1-3; D is undetermined. Trimming removed 0 bases from V and 0 bases from J, with 10 bases in between. Germline assignment: CDR1 SGHRS and CDR2 YFSETQ. CDR3 length: 16 residues. CDR3 in DNA: TGCGCCAGCAGCTTGGCCGGGGTTTACTCTGGAAACACCATATATTTT. It specifies CASSLAGVYSGNTIYF.

This sequence joins TRBV5-1 and TRBJ2-3; TRBD2 matches at 7 bases. The J segment lost 6 bases and the V segment lost 0 bases, leaving 10 bases of the junction unmatched. The germline V gene has CDR1 SGHRS and CDR2 YFSETQ. This CDR3 contains 16 residues. The chain's CDR3 is CASSLEGSGRADTQYF. Written as DNA, the CDR3 is TGCGCCAGCAGCTTGGAGGGTAGCGGGCGCGCGGATACGCAGTATTTT.

The chain links TRBV30 to TRBJ2-1, with D possibly matching TRBD2 (5 bases). Trimming shortened V by 0 bases and J by 1 base, and 13 bases separated the two germline ends. CDR1 is GTSNPN, CDR2 SVGIG, per germline (reference sequence). The CDR3 is made up of 16 amino acids. CDR3 DNA: TGTGCCTGGAGTGTACCGTCGGGATATTCCTACAATGAGCAGTTCTTC. Amino acid sequence: CAWSVPSGYSYNEQFF.

The genes are TRBV3-1 (or the pseudogene TRBV3-2) and TRBJ1-4; the D gene is possibly TRBD1 (6 bases). Germline CDR1 LGHDT, CDR2 YNNKEL (reference sequence). The CDR3 loop spans 19 amino acids. V was clipped by 3 bases and J by 0 bases, with 20 bases between them. In DNA, the CDR3 is TGTGCCAGCAGCCACCGACCTAGAGTGGGGACAACAACTAATGAAAAACTGTTTTTT. Protein sequence: CASSHRPRVGTTTNEKLFF.

The chain is built from TRBV5-6 and TRBJ1-5; weak D call: TRBD1 (5 bases). Germline V lookup: CDR1 SGHDT, CDR2 YYEEEE. The germline V and J ends were trimmed by 8 bases and 3 bases, with 12 bases remaining between them. There are 13 residues in the CDR3. CDR3 amino acids: CASSDTFNQPQHF. Written as DNA, the CDR3 is TGTGCCAGTTCGGACACGTTCAATCAGCCCCAGCATTTT.

The V and J genes are TRBV28 and TRBJ1-1; maybe TRBD1 (5 bases). With 9 bases removed from V and 5 bases from J, the gap between germline ends came to 16 bases. Looked up from germline, CDR1 is MDHEN and CDR2 is SYDVKM. This CDR3 is 13 amino acids long. The CDR3 nucleotides are TGTGCCAGTTATACGGGGGTAAGGACTGAAGCTTTCTTT. It encodes CASYTGVRTEAFF.

The genes are TRBV2 and TRBJ1-1; D is uncertain. V gave up 5 bases and J gave up 1 base, with 8 bases separating them. The CDR3 contains 13 residues. The germline V gene encodes CDR1 SNHLY and CDR2 FYNNEI. The CDR3 DNA reads TGTGCCAGCAGTCGGGAGGGGAACACTGAAGCTTTCTTT. Amino acid sequence: CASSREGNTEAFF.

The rearrangement uses TRBV19 and TRBJ1-2; D perhaps matches TRBD1 (5 bases). Germline V gives CDR1 LNHDA, CDR2 SQIVND (reference sequence). Trimming pared 7 bases from V and 4 bases from J, leaving 13 bases between. CDR3 length: 13 amino acids. Here the CDR3 DNA reads TGTGCCAGTACCCAGGGAAGGGGCTATGGCTACACCTTC. Amino acid sequence: CASTQGRGYGYTF.